These 7 T cell receptor beta chains came from one sample sequenced in a study of PD-L1 blockade in urothelial cancer. Assay: immunoSEQ multiplex PCR; the TCRdb copy retains only in-frame clones and omits some. The repertoire includes fewer than 90,000 clones, approximately 90% of them detected once, and 0.87% sits in the top ten. The time point: peripheral blood 6 weeks after treatment start. Sequenced material: PBMCs, taken around atezolizumab (anti-PD-L1) treatment. The receptors derive from a woman of 80 years or more with urothelial cancer.

The chain is built from TRBV30 and TRBJ1-5; 7 bases are shared with TRBD1. V shed 1 base and J 6 bases; nucleotides not matched to a gene: 3. The CDR3 is 13 residues long. From germline, CDR1 is GTSNPN and CDR2 SVGIG (reference sequence). The CDR3 region is CAWSAAGGQPQHF. The CDR3 DNA follows: TGTGCCTGGAGTGCCGCAGGGGGTCAGCCCCAGCATTTT.

This clone was observed once. V gene TRBV5-1 combines with J gene TRBJ2-1; D uncertain. Germline CDR1 and CDR2: SGHRS and YFSETQ. The CDR3 is 12 amino acids. The V and J ends lost 6 bases and 6 bases respectively, with 10 bases between them. The CDR3 reads CASNADSNEQFF. The CDR3 region has the DNA TGCGCCAGCAACGCGGATTCCAATGAGCAGTTCTTC.

This rearrangement joins TRBV27 to TRBJ2-1; perhaps TRBD2 as D (6 bases). Germline assignment: CDR1 MNHEY and CDR2 SMNVEV (reference sequence). With 1 base removed from V and 8 bases from J, the gap between germline ends came to 12 bases. The CDR3 length is 14 residues. CDR3 loop: CASSLLGRMDEQFF. CDR3 in DNA: TGTGCCAGCAGTTTATTAGGGAGGATGGATGAGCAGTTCTTC.

The chain is built from TRBV9 and TRBJ2-3; TRBD1 might be the D (6 bases). There are 15 residues in the CDR3. Germline CDR1 SGDLS, CDR2 YYNGEE. V gave up 2 bases and J gave up 5 bases, with 15 bases separating them. In nucleotides, the CDR3 is TGTGCCAGCAGCGTCACCGCTATAGGGGGAGATACGCAGTATTTT. Translating gives CASSVTAIGGDTQYF. Complete variable domain (other parts from reference TRBV9 and TRBJ2-3): DSGVTQTPKHLITATGQRVTLRCSPRSGDLSVYWYQQSLDQGLQFLIQYYNGEERAKGNILERFSAQQFPDLHSELNLSSLELGDSALYFCASSVTAIGGDTQYFGPGTRLTVL.

This rearrangement joins TRBV25-1 to TRBJ1-5, with D uncertain. Germline CDR1 and CDR2: MGHDK and SYGVNS. The CDR3 has 15 residues. V was trimmed by 3 bases and J by 0 bases, leaving 9 bases between them. This chain's CDR3 is CASSEGIHSNQPQHF. DNA of the CDR3: TGTGCCAGCAGTGAGGGCATTCATAGCAATCAGCCCCAGCATTTT.

This chain uses TRBV10-2 with TRBJ2-3; 8 nucleotides align to TRBD2. CDR1 and CDR2 from the germline V gene are WSHSY and SAAADI. The CDR3 has 13 amino acids. The junction had 0 bases not matched to a gene; V was cut back by 6 bases and J by 1 base. CDR3 in DNA: TGCGCCAGCAGGACTAGCGGCACAGATACGCAGTATTTT. It yields the protein CASRTSGTDTQYF.

The gene calls are TRBV10-3 and TRBJ2-7; 9 bases are a match to TRBD2. V was clipped by 2 bases and J by 1 base; unmatched bases: 0. Germline V lookup: CDR1 ENHRY, CDR2 SYGVKD. The CDR3 extends over 14 amino acids. CDR3: CAISELAGSYEQYF. Written as DNA, the CDR3 is TGTGCCATCAGTGAGCTAGCGGGATCCTACGAGCAGTACTTC.